The 8 T cell receptor beta chains presented below share a single source sample, sequenced in a study of beta chain features in type 1 diabetes. Overall study results and limits: All four CD4+ subsets of Type 1 diabetes patients contained TCRB CDR3s that were moderately but significantly shorter.

Expressed TCRB transcripts were sequenced because the isolated RNA had all been reverse transcribed beforehand. Sequenced by immunoSEQ multiplex PCR; TCRdb stores in-frame clones only, minus some. The sample has about 180,000 clones, 6% to 9% seen once; the top ten hold 0.5%. No antigens are known for them. Sequencing was done on a sample of central memory CD4+ T cells from blood. All receptors derive from a man in his late teens or twenties with type 1 diabetes.

This clone came up a few times. The chain uses TRBV6-4 and TRBJ1-6, with TRBD1 identical over 7 bases. V shed 9 bases, J shed 7 bases, and the junction held 9 bases outside the gene matches. The CDR3 has 14 residues. From germline, CDR1 is MRHNA and CDR2 SNTAGT. Written as DNA, the CDR3 is TGTGCCAGAAGGGGGCAGGGGCCCAATTCACCCCTCCACTTT. Its protein product is CARRGQGPNSPLHF.

This clone was seen a few times. The chain is built from TRBV9 and TRBJ2-2; no clear D. V was clipped by 1 base and J by 4 bases, with 5 bases between them. The CDR3 totals 13 residues. Per germline, CDR1 SGDLS and CDR2 YYNGEE. CDR3 protein: CASSVSSTGELFF. For the CDR3, the DNA is TGTGCCAGCAGCGTAAGTAGCACCGGGGAGCTGTTTTTT.

J is TRBJ2-3 and V is TRBV15, with D perhaps TRBD2 (5 bases). The V gene lost 5 bases and the J gene lost 0 bases, with 15 bases spanning the gap. Per the germline V gene, CDR1 is LNHNV and CDR2 is YYDKDF (reference sequence). The CDR3 spans 16 residues. CDR3 loop: CATSGGLPPSTDTQYF. CDR3 DNA sequence: TGTGCCACCAGCGGCGGACTGCCCCCTAGCACAGATACGCAGTATTTT.

The V call is TRBV28, the J call TRBJ2-7, with 9 bases that match TRBD1. Trimming at V came to 6 bases and at J to 5 bases, leaving 8 bases not matched to a gene. The CDR3 length is 14 residues. Germline values: CDR1 MDHEN, CDR2 SYDVKM. The CDR3 protein is CASSPTGGKDEQYF. The DNA for the CDR3 is TGTGCCAGCAGCCCGACAGGGGGTAAGGACGAGCAGTACTTC.

This clone came up a few times. The chain links TRBV5-1 to TRBJ1-2; D call uncertain. CDR1 is SGHRS, CDR2 YFSETQ, per germline. The length of the CDR3 is 12 residues. V lost 2 bases and J lost 5, with 7 bases in between. The CDR3: CASSFDGYGYTF. DNA for the CDR3: TGCGCCAGCAGCTTCGACGGGTATGGCTACACCTTC.

This clone was seen more than once but under ten times. The chain employs TRBV9 and TRBJ2-1; TRBD2 agrees at 8 bases. The V segment lost 4 bases and the J segment 2 bases; nucleotides outside the gene matches: 8. Germline-derived CDR1 and CDR2 are SGDLS and YYNGEE. This CDR3 region has 16 residues. The CDR3 sequence is CASSPTSGLPYNEQFF. CDR3 nucleotide sequence: TGTGCCAGCAGCCCCACTAGCGGCCTACCCTACAATGAGCAGTTCTTC.

In this sample, this clone turned up a few times. The sample contains more than one DNA sequence encoding this CDR3. This sequence joins TRBV7-9 and TRBJ2-7; tentative D call: TRBD1 (5 bases). Deletions cut 1 base from V and 6 bases from J, with 13 bases between. The CDR3 is made up of 14 amino acids. In germline, CDR1 is SEHNR, CDR2 FQNEAQ (reference sequence). CDR3 sequence: CASSLGGQGGEQYF. As DNA, the CDR3 is TGTGCCAGCAGCTTAGGTGGTCAGGGCGGCGAGCAGTACTTC.

The genes are TRBV18 and TRBJ2-7, with 10 bases that match TRBD1. The germline gives CDR1 KGHSH, CDR2 LQKENI. The J segment lost 3 bases and the V segment lost 3 bases, leaving 5 bases of the junction unmatched. The CDR3 runs 15 residues. CDR3 nucleotides: TGTGCCAGCTCACCCGGGACAGGGGAGGGCTACGAGCAGTACTTC. Residues: CASSPGTGEGYEQYF.